This T cell receptor (beta chain) was identified during a study of technical replicates of blood from four donors (dated by TCRdb to between 2016 and 2019). This clone was picked up a small number of times. Its antigen specificity is not known. The record has no base qualities; no much larger clone is one base away. Libraries were prepared through the immunoSEQ multiplex PCR assay. TCRdb's version of the immuneACCESS table is confined to in-frame rearrangements and falls short of the full clone set. An unresolved V gene accounts for under half of the shortfall where checked; the remainder is of unknown origin. The sample yields fewer than 65,000 clones; approximately 87% were counted once. 4% to 6.5% of the sample belongs to the ten largest clones. After removal of 2 bases from V and 6 bases from J, the junction retains 12 bases not matched to a gene. CDR1 LGHNA and CDR2 YNFKEQ are derived from the germline V gene. The CDR3 goes from the cysteine to the phenylalanine over 18 residues. Just the 54-base CDR3 DNA is kept, in frame starting at base 1.

The chain is assembled from TRBV4-2 and TRBJ2-1; 11 bases in between match TRBD2. The origin of this receptor is a human donor in good health. Some clones in this sample may be carry-over from other donors' samples. Sequenced: PBMCs. The CDR3 amino acid sequence is: CASSQIKTSGDQINEQFF. The sequence in DNA is TGTGCCAGCAGCCAAATAAAGACTAGCGGGGATCAGATCAATGAGCAGTTCTTC.